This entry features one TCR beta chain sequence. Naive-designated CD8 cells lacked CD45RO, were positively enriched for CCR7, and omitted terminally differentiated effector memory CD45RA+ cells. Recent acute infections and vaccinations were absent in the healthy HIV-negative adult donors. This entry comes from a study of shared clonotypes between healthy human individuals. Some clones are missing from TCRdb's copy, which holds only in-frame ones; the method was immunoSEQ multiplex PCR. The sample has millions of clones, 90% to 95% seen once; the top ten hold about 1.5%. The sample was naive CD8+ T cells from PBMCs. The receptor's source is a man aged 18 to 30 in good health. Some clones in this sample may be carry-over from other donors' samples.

The CDR3: CATSSLLNQPQHF. CDR3 DNA: TGTGCCACCAGCAGCCTCCTCAATCAGCCCCAGCATTTT. The rearrangement links TRBV15 to TRBJ1-5; D gene uncertain. The CDR3 contains 13 residues. V was pared by 3 bases and J by 3 bases, with 6 bases between. The germline V gene encodes CDR1 LNHNV and CDR2 YYDKDF (reference sequence).